This T cell receptor beta chain was obtained from a study of Tregs in tolerant kidney transplant recipients. Across the whole study: Mixed chimerism was transient after nonmyeloablative marrow transplants from related graft donors. The study's findings and limits: Tregs expanded with activated donor B cells seemed most donor-specific.

Thawed PBMCs were FACS-sorted into unstimulated CD4+CD25+CD127- regulatory T cells, CD4+CD25- non-regulatory cells, CD4 and CD8 cells. The junction had 7 bases not matched to a gene; V was cut back by 5 bases and J by 5 bases. CDR1 and CDR2 (germline): LNHDA, SQIVND (reference sequence). This CDR3 spans 15 amino acids. Comment on this clone: The antigen is unknown.

Some clones are missing from TCRdb's copy, which holds only in-frame ones; the method was immunoSEQ multiplex PCR. The table includes under 80,000 clones, approximately 83% detected once. The specimen was Tregs from blood, collected before the transplant. The chain has TRBV19 and TRBJ2-2, with TRBD2 identical over 8 bases. This receptor was taken from a human donor who received a combined kidney and bone marrow transplant. The CDR3 protein is CASSRSGSLTGELFF. The CDR3 DNA reads as TGTGCCAGTAGTCGGAGCGGGAGTTTGACCGGGGAGCTGTTTTTT.